The 21 T cell receptor beta chains listed next were all sequenced from one sample in a study of CXCR3-negative and CXCR3-positive naive CD8 T cells. The method, 5' RACE with UMI labels, was used to prepare the TRB cDNA libraries. TCRdb derives one entry per CDR3 protein from the 5' RACE reads, leaving out DNA. Its listing shows about 40,000 distinct CDR3 sequences. The specimen was memory CD8+ T cells from blood. The receptor set was obtained from a human donor in good health. Some clones in this sample may be carry-over from other donors' samples.

The chain carries TRBV12-3 or TRBV12-4 and TRBJ2-3; with no DNA, the TCRdb D assignment of TRBD2 cannot be verified. The CDR3 has 14 residues. CDR3 amino acids: CASSLEVSTDTQYF.

This rearrangement joins TRBV19 to TRBJ2-1; TCRdb names TRBD1, which stays unverified in the absence of DNA. This CDR3 contains 15 residues. CDR1 and CDR2 from the germline V gene are LNHDA and SQIVND (reference sequence). CDR3 loop: CASSPGTGVHNEQFF.

The J gene is TRBJ2-7, the V gene TRBV20-1; TCRdb's assignment of TRBD1 cannot be checked, as there is no DNA. The V gene's germline CDR1 is DFQATT and CDR2 SNEGSKA (reference sequence). The CDR3 has 16 amino acids. The CDR3 is CSASDPGQESSYEQYF.

Its frequency marks this clonotype as medium-sized. This chain uses TRBV6-6 with TRBJ2-1. Germline V CDR1 and CDR2: MNHNY, SVGAGI (reference sequence). CDR3 size: 11 residues. The CDR3 sequence is CASSLAREQFF.

The chain carries TRBV12-3 or TRBV12-4 and TRBJ2-1. The CDR3 contains 14 residues. CDR3: CASGLAVSYNEQFF.

This chain connects TRBV29-1 to TRBJ2-7. This CDR3 has 11 residues. Germline loops: CDR1 SQVTM, CDR2 ANQGSEA. The CDR3 region is CSVEGIEGQYF.

Here the CDR3 reads CSVLSGGASYNEQFF. This chain connects TRBV29-1 to TRBJ2-1; TCRdb names TRBD2, which stays unverified in the absence of DNA. Germline assignment: CDR1 SQVTM and CDR2 ANQGSEA. The CDR3 has 15 residues.

Here the CDR3 reads CASSPRDRNYEQYF. The chain couples TRBV18 to TRBJ2-7; TCRdb's D call of TRBD1 is untestable without DNA. The CDR3 has 14 residues. Germline V CDR1 and CDR2: KGHSH, LQKENI.

The rearrangement uses TRBV7-9 and TRBJ2-7; the TRBD1 assignment by TCRdb is unverifiable without DNA. Germline V lookup: CDR1 SEHNR, CDR2 FQNEAQ (reference sequence). The CDR3 extends over 13 amino acids. The CDR3 here is CASSLGGIYEQYF.

The rearrangement links TRBV29-1 to TRBJ2-3; TCRdb proposes TRBD1, but this gene call is untestable without DNA. Germline loops: CDR1 SQVTM, CDR2 ANQGSEA. The CDR3 covers 12 residues. CDR3 residues: CSVPRGSDTQYF.

The V and J genes are TRBV29-1 and TRBJ2-7; lacking DNA, the TRBD1 call made by TCRdb goes unchecked. Germline V gene sequence: CDR1 SQVTM, CDR2 ANQGSEA. The length of the CDR3 is 12 residues. CDR3 in amino acids: CSVEGRGDEQYF.

This chain joins TRBV29-1 and TRBJ2-7; the TCRdb D gene call, TRBD1, has no DNA to confirm it. The germline V gene has CDR1 SQVTM and CDR2 ANQGSEA. The CDR3 consists of 12 residues. CDR3 protein: CSAAGQSYEQYF.

The chain joins TRBV7-9 to TRBJ2-3. The CDR3 is 13 residues long. The germline gives CDR1 SEHNR, CDR2 FQNEAQ (reference sequence). The CDR3 spells CASSLGGGQAKYF.

The rearrangement joins TRBV7-9 to TRBJ2-5. The germline V gene has CDR1 SEHNR and CDR2 FQNEAQ (reference sequence). This CDR3 comprises 14 residues. The CDR3 region is CASTFPGLEETQYF.

The chain has TRBV5-1 and TRBJ1-1; there is no DNA to check the TCRdb D call of TRBD1. The CDR3 consists of 16 residues. The germline V gene encodes CDR1 SGHRS and CDR2 YFSETQ. The CDR3: CASSLAGGGFGTEAFF.

The J gene is TRBJ1-5, the V gene TRBV7-3. The CDR3 sequence is 15 residues long. Germline V gives CDR1 SGHTA, CDR2 FQGTGA. The CDR3 reads CARESRAGTNQPQHF.

The V and J genes are TRBV29-1 and TRBJ1-1. Germline V gene lookup returns CDR1 SQVTM and CDR2 ANQGSEA. This CDR3 contains 13 residues. This CDR3 reads CSVGEGYYTEAFF.

The chain carries TRBV7-3 and TRBJ1-1. This CDR3 region has 13 residues. Looked up from germline, CDR1 is SGHTA and CDR2 is FQGTGA. CDR3 loop: CASSLNTDTEAFF.

The CDR3 region is CASSHPTGDNTDTQYF. The chain recombines TRBV4-3 with TRBJ2-3; the D gene TCRdb calls, TRBD1, cannot be checked with no DNA. Germline V gives CDR1 LGHNA, CDR2 YSLEER. This CDR3 comprises 16 residues.

The rearrangement uses TRBV29-1 and TRBJ2-3; TCRdb calls TRBD1, which cannot be checked without DNA. CDR3 length equals 18 residues. Per germline, CDR1 SQVTM and CDR2 ANQGSEA. CDR3 amino acids: CSVGTSFVTNLNTDTQYF.

The V gene is TRBV7-2, the J gene TRBJ2-5; TCRdb lists TRBD1, though no DNA is available to test this call. Germline V gene data show CDR1 as SGHTA and CDR2 as FQGNSA. This CDR3 contains 13 residues. CDR3 protein: CASNPIGPGTQYF. Full variable domain (rest looked up from reference TRBV7-2 and TRBJ2-5): GAGVSQSPSNKVTEKGKDVELRCDPISGHTALYWYRQSLGQGLEFLIYFQGNSAPDKSGLPSDRFSAERTGGSVSTLTIQRTQQEDSAVYLCASNPIGPGTQYFGPGTRLLVL.